This T cell receptor (beta chain) was found in a study of T cell clusters in autoimmune cytopenias. TRB rearrangements were amplified by touch-down multiplex PCR with mixed TRB-A/B primers. TCRdb derives one entry per CDR3 protein from the multiplex PCR reads, leaving out DNA. The table counts approximately 11,000 distinct CDR3 sequences; 4% to 5.5% lies in the top ten. TRB amplification used approximately 250 ng of peripheral blood genomic DNA. The CDR3 has 12 residues. Germline V gene sequence: CDR1 LGHNA, CDR2 YNFKEQ. Separately, the same data were catalogued under a study of T cell repertoires in aging, cancer and after chemotherapy. Per that paper: Healthy donors lost TCR diversity with age mainly through richness, cancer patients through richness and evenness.

The receptor's source is a human donor in good health. The V and J genes are TRBV4-2 and TRBJ2-7; TCRdb lists TRBD1, though no DNA is available to test this call. What was sequenced was peripheral blood. The CDR3 loop is CASSLDRDEQYF.